These 27 T cell receptor beta chains share one sample of origin, sequenced in a study of cytomegalovirus exposure and HLA in healthy donors. Researchers ran the PCR with 60 Vbeta and 13 Jbeta primers. Assay: immunoSEQ multiplex PCR; the TCRdb copy retains only in-frame clones and omits some. The repertoire holds some 98,000 clones, roughly 76% seen once, with 2% to 2.5% in the top ten. Source material: PBMCs. These receptors were obtained from a man aged 45-65 years in good health and CMV-seronegative.

The J gene is TRBJ1-1, the V gene TRBV10-3; 10 bases are a match to TRBD1. Trimming removed 6 bases from V and 6 bases from J; junction bases left unmatched: 4. From germline, CDR1 is ENHRY and CDR2 SYGVKD. The CDR3 runs 13 residues. DNA of the CDR3: TGTGCCATCAGGAATGGGACAGGGGCTGAAGCTTTCTTT. This encodes CAIRNGTGAEAFF.

This clone was seen more than once but under ten times. The V gene is TRBV28, the J gene TRBJ1-5; D is uncertain. V gave up 4 bases and J gave up 0 bases, with 7 bases separating them. The CDR3 extends over 14 amino acids. Germline CDR1 is MDHEN and CDR2 is SYDVKM. The chain's CDR3 is CASSSYYSNQPQHF. The CDR3 coding sequence is TGTGCCAGCAGTTCCTATTATAGCAATCAGCCCCAGCATTTT.

The chain uses TRBV13 and TRBJ2-6; tentatively, D is TRBD2 (5 bases). This CDR3 region has 18 residues. The ends were cut back, 0 bases at V and 0 bases at J, with 12 bases in the middle. Germline CDR1 is PRHDT and CDR2 is FYEKMQ (reference sequence). The CDR3 loop reads CASSLGAAADSGANVLTF. CDR3 bases: TGTGCCAGCAGCTTAGGGGCAGCGGCTGACTCTGGGGCCAACGTCCTGACTTTC.

V usage is TRBV15 and J usage is TRBJ2-6; 7 positions match TRBD1. Germline lookup yields CDR1 LNHNV and CDR2 YYDKDF (reference sequence). This CDR3 is 17 amino acids long. V trimming: 5 bases; J trimming: 0 bases; junction bases outside the gene matches: 7. As DNA, the CDR3 is TGTGCCACCAGCTCGAGGACAGGCCACTCTGGGGCCAACGTCCTGACTTTC. Translating it yields CATSSRTGHSGANVLTF.

This clone was picked up a small number of times. V is TRBV9 and J is TRBJ1-1; a weak D match, TRBD1 (6 bases). The germline V gene encodes CDR1 SGDLS and CDR2 YYNGEE. Between the trimmed V and J ends, which lost 5 bases and 4 bases, there was a span of 18 bases. The CDR3 has 15 amino acids. The CDR3 protein is CASRDEGQGPTEAFF. CDR3 DNA sequence: TGTGCCAGCAGAGACGAGGGACAAGGCCCCACTGAAGCTTTCTTT.

The chain combines TRBV11-2 with TRBJ2-5, with 9 bases lining up with TRBD2. Germline CDR1 reads SGHAT; CDR2 reads FQNNGV. The CDR3 length is 14 residues. The V segment lost 5 bases and the J segment 3 bases; nucleotides outside the gene matches: 4. The CDR3 protein is CASSPSGRKETQYF. CDR3 nucleotide sequence: TGTGCCAGCAGCCCCAGCGGGAGGAAAGAGACCCAGTACTTC.

The chain carries TRBV27 and TRBJ2-3; D call uncertain. CDR3 length equals 13 residues. The germline gives CDR1 MNHEY, CDR2 SMNVEV (reference sequence). Trimming shortened V by 4 bases and J by 1 base, and 6 bases separated the two germline ends. CDR3 region: CASSYAGTDTQYF. DNA of the CDR3: TGTGCCAGCAGTTACGCAGGCACAGATACGCAGTATTTT.

The V and J genes are TRBV5-8 and TRBJ1-4; 9 nucleotides align to TRBD1. V was pared by 4 bases and J by 10 bases, with 8 bases of the junction left unmatched. The CDR3 contains 14 residues. Germline values: CDR1 SGHTS, CDR2 YDEGEE. DNA for the CDR3: TGTGCCAGCAGCACCGGGACAGGGCGGGGAAAACTGTTTTTT. Its translation: CASSTGTGRGKLFF.

The chain links TRBV28 to TRBJ1-1; the D is unclear. This CDR3 has 14 amino acids. CDR1 and CDR2 (germline): MDHEN, SYDVKM. V was clipped by 5 bases and J by 8 bases, with 18 bases between them. The CDR3 spells CASSTAATNPEAFF. The CDR3, as DNA: TGTGCCAGCAGTACAGCGGCAACCAATCCGGAAGCTTTCTTT.

The rearrangement uses TRBV4-1 and TRBJ1-2; D may be TRBD1 (5 bases). V shed 4 bases and J shed 0 bases, with 12 bases lying between them. The CDR3 runs 15 residues. The germline CDR1 and CDR2 sequences are MGHRA and YSYEKL. CDR3 sequence (DNA): TGCGCCAGCAGCCTTGAGACAGCGACTAACTATGGCTACACCTTC. Residues: CASSLETATNYGYTF.

The chain uses TRBV11-2 and TRBJ2-3, with 9 bases that match TRBD2. The V and J ends lost 2 bases and 6 bases, in that order; junction bases with no gene match: 6. Germline assignment: CDR1 SGHAT and CDR2 FQNNGV. The CDR3 extends over 15 amino acids. As DNA, the CDR3 is TGTGCCAGCAGCTTACGGGGACTAGCCGTGGATACGCAGTATTTT. As protein: CASSLRGLAVDTQYF.

This rearrangement joins TRBV10-2 to TRBJ2-5; tentatively, D is TRBD1 (5 bases). Gene TRBJ2-7 matches the end of the DNA better, so the J call may be wrong. The germline V gene has CDR1 WSHSY and CDR2 SAAADI. The CDR3 extends over 13 amino acids. The CDR3 sequence is CATRGRESYEQYF. CDR3 nucleotides: TGCGCCACCAGAGGCAGGGAATCTTACGAGCAGTACTTC.

The chain combines TRBV15 with TRBJ2-5; TRBD1 matches at 11 bases. With V trimmed by 3 bases and J by 7 bases, 7 bases remained unmatched. The CDR3 covers 15 residues. CDR1 and CDR2 from the germline V gene are LNHNV and YYDKDF (reference sequence). CDR3 DNA: TGTGCCACCAGCAGCGGACAGGGGGCTAAGGGGACCCAGTACTTC. Its protein is CATSSGQGAKGTQYF.

The chain links TRBV19 to TRBJ2-3; TRBD2 might be the D (6 bases). This CDR3 contains 15 residues. CDR1 is LNHDA, CDR2 SQIVND, per germline (reference sequence). V gave up 6 bases and J gave up 0 bases, with 13 bases separating them. CDR3 residues: CASSINSGSTDTQYF. CDR3 nucleotide sequence: TGTGCCAGTAGCATCAATAGCGGCAGCACAGATACGCAGTATTTT.

The chain uses TRBV9 and TRBJ2-7, with D tentatively TRBD2 (6 bases). This CDR3 is 13 amino acids long. Trimming took off 0 bases at V and 7 bases at J, with 11 bases between the two ends. Germline V CDR1 and CDR2: SGDLS, YYNGEE. The CDR3 loop reads CASSVDHSGEQYF. CDR3 coding DNA: TGTGCCAGCAGCGTAGATCACAGCGGGGAGCAGTACTTC.

This clone was observed a few times. The chain uses TRBV7-9 and TRBJ2-7; 8 bases agree with TRBD1. CDR3 length equals 14 residues. Trimming cost V 4 bases and J 1 base; bases outside gene matches: 3. Germline CDR1 SEHNR, CDR2 FQNEAQ (reference sequence). CDR3 loop: CASSSDRESYEQYF. In DNA form, the CDR3 reads TGTGCCAGCAGCTCGGACAGGGAGTCCTACGAGCAGTACTTC.

This clone was observed a few times. The chain uses TRBV4-1 and TRBJ1-1; 8 bases are shared with TRBD1. This CDR3 has 13 amino acids. Losses at the gene ends were 8 bases for V and 3 bases for J; bases not matched to a gene: 5. Germline CDR1 MGHRA, CDR2 YSYEKL. The CDR3 bases are TGCGCCAGCGCCACAGGGGGGTACACTGAAGCTTTCTTT. It is translated as CASATGGYTEAFF.

This clone has a handful of counts. The chain combines TRBV11-2 with TRBJ2-2; 8 nucleotides agree with TRBD1. Germline V CDR1 and CDR2: SGHAT, FQNNGV. The CDR3 runs 14 residues. The J segment lost 7 bases and the V segment lost 2 bases, leaving 3 bases of the junction unmatched. Here the CDR3 reads CASSLSGGLGELFF. CDR3 bases: TGTGCCAGCAGCTTATCAGGGGGCCTCGGGGAGCTGTTTTTT.

V is TRBV5-4 and J is TRBJ1-1; D may be TRBD1 (6 bases). Trimming pared 10 bases from V and 5 bases from J, leaving 24 bases between. This CDR3 has 15 amino acids. The germline CDR1 and CDR2 sequences are SGHNT and YYREEE (reference sequence). CDR3 DNA: TGTGCCTGTGGGTTACCGGGGGGGGCGTCGACTGAAGCTTTCTTT. Translated, it gives CACGLPGGASTEAFF.

The chain carries TRBV5-4 and TRBJ2-1, with D tentatively TRBD2 (6 bases). This CDR3 comprises 12 residues. CDR1 is SGHNT, CDR2 YYREEE, per germline (reference sequence). Trimming took 2 bases from V and 9 from J, leaving 9 bases between them. For the CDR3, the DNA is TGTGCCAGCAGCTTACTAGCAGTTGAGCAGTTCTTC. Translation: CASSLLAVEQFF.

The genes are TRBV2 and TRBJ2-5; D ambiguous. With the DNA end fitting TRBJ2-7 better, the J assignment may be wrong. Germline CDR1 and CDR2: SNHLY and FYNNEI. CDR3 size: 11 residues. In DNA form, the CDR3 reads TGTGCCAGCAGTCTATCGTACGAGCAGTACTTC. Residues: CASSLSYEQYF.

A single count supports this clone. The genes are TRBV2 and TRBJ2-7; 9 bases match TRBD1. The trim removed 2 bases at V and 1 base at J, leaving 3 bases unmatched. Germline V gene sequence: CDR1 SNHLY, CDR2 FYNNEI. The CDR3 is 15 amino acids. CDR3 sequence (DNA): TGTGCCAGCAGTGAATTCGGACAGGGGTCCTACGAGCAGTACTTC. This sequence encodes CASSEFGQGSYEQYF.

This clone was seen a handful of times. This chain connects TRBV28 to TRBJ2-7, with D possibly matching TRBD1 (6 bases). The CDR3 length is 15 residues. The ends were cut back, 5 bases at V and 3 bases at J, with 17 bases in the middle. Germline V gene lookup returns CDR1 MDHEN and CDR2 SYDVKM. The CDR3 bases are TGTGCCAGCAGTCCAGCGCAGGGGATTAGCTACGAGCAGTACTTC. This gives the protein CASSPAQGISYEQYF.

This clone is a singleton in its sample. The chain recombines TRBV6-4 with TRBJ2-3; 8 nucleotides align to TRBD2. CDR1 MRHNA and CDR2 SNTAGT come from the germline V gene. The CDR3 is 15 residues long. The V gene end was trimmed by 0 bases and the J gene end by 6 bases; junction bases not matched to a gene: 5. CDR3 in amino acids: CASSDSGGRHDTQYF. The CDR3 DNA follows: TGTGCCAGCAGTGACTCTGGCGGGAGGCACGATACGCAGTATTTT.

J is TRBJ1-2 and V is TRBV6-5, with TRBD1 as a possible D gene (5 bases). Trimming left V 0 bases short and J 6 bases short, with 14 bases between. This CDR3 has 15 amino acids. The germline CDR1 and CDR2 sequences are MNHEY and SVGAGI. CDR3 nucleotides: TGTGCCAGCAGTTACTCGGGCAGGGAAGATAATGGCTACACCTTC. This codes for CASSYSGREDNGYTF.

The CDR3 reads CAISESELDNQPQHF. In nucleotides, the CDR3 is TGTGCCATCAGTGAGTCGGAGTTAGACAATCAGCCCCAGCATTTT. V usage is TRBV10-3 and J usage is TRBJ1-5; the D is unclear. CDR3 length: 15 residues. V lost 0 bases, J lost 3 bases, and 9 bases lay in between. Germline CDR1 reads ENHRY; CDR2 reads SYGVKD.

This chain joins TRBV27 and TRBJ2-3; D gene ambiguous. Trimming removed 3 bases at V and 0 bases at J, with 10 bases between. The CDR3 runs to 15 residues. Germline CDR1 MNHEY, CDR2 SMNVEV (reference sequence). Here the CDR3 reads CASSLYQSSTDTQYF. CDR3 nucleotide sequence: TGTGCCAGCAGTTTGTACCAGTCAAGCACAGATACGCAGTATTTT.